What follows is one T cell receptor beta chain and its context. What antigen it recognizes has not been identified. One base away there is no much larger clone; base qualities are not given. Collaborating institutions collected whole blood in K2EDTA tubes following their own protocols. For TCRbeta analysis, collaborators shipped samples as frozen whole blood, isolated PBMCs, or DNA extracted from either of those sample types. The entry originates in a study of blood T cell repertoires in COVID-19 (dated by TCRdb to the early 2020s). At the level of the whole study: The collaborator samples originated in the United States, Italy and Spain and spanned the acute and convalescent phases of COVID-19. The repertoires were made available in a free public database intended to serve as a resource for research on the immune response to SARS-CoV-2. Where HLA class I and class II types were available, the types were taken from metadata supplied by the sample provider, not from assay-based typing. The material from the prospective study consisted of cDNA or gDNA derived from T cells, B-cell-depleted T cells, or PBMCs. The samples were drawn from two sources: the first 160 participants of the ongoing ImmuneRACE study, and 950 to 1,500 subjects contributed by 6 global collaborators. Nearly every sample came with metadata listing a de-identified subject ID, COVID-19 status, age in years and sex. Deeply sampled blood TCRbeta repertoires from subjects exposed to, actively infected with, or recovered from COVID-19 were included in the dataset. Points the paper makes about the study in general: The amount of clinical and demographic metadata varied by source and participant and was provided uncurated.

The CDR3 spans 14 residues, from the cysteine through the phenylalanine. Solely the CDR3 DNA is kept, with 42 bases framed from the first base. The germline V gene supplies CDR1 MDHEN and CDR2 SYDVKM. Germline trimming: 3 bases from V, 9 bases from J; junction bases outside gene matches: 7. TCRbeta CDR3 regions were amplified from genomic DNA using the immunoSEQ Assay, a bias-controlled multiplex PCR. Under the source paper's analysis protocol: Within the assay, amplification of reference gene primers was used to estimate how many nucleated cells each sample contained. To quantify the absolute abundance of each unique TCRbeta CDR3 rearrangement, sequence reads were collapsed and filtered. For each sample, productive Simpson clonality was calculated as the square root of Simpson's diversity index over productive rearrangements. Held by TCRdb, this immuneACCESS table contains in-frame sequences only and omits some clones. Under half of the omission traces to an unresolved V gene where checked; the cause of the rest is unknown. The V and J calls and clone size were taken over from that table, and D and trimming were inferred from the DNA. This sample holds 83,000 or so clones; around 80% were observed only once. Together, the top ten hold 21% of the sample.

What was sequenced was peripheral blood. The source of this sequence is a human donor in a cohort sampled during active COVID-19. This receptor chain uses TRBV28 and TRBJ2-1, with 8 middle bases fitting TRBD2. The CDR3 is CASSFAGTRGEQFF. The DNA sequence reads TGTGCCAGCAGTTTCGCCGGGACTAGAGGTGAGCAGTTCTTC.